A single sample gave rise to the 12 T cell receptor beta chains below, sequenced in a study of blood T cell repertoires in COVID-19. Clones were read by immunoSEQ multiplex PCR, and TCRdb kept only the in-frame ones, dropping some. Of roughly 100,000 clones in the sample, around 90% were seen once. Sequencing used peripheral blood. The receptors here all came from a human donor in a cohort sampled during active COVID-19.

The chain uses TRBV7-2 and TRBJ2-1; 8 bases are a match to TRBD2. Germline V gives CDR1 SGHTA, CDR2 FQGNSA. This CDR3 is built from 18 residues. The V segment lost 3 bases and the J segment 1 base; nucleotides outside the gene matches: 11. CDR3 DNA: TGTGCCAGCAGCTTTGGCCCGTTAGCGGGACTGTCCTACAATGAGCAGTTCTTC. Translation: CASSFGPLAGLSYNEQFF.

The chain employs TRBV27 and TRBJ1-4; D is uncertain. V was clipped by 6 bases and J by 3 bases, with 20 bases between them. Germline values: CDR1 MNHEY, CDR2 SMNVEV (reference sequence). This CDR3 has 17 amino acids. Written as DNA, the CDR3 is TGTGCCAGCAGAACTCGGGGAGGGAATGAGGCTAATGAAAAACTGTTTTTT. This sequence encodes CASRTRGGNEANEKLFF.

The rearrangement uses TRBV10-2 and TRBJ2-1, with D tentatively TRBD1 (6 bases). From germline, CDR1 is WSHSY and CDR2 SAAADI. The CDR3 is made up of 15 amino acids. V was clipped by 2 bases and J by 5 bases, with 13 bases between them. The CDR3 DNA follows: TGCGCCAGCAGTGAGGGGGGCCAACCCAACAATGAGCAGTTCTTC. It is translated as CASSEGGQPNNEQFF.

Here the CDR3 reads CASSPPERESNEQYF. As DNA, the CDR3 is TGTGCCAGCTCACCACCGGAACGGGAGAGTAACGAGCAGTACTTC. This sequence joins TRBV18 and TRBJ2-7, with a possible D match to TRBD2 (6 bases). In germline, CDR1 is KGHSH, CDR2 LQKENI. Trimming took off 0 bases at V and 5 bases at J, with 14 bases between the two ends. This CDR3 spans 15 amino acids.

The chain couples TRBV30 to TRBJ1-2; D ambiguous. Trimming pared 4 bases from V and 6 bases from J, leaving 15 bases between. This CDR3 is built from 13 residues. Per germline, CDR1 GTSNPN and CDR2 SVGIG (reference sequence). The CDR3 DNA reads TGTGCCTGGACGAGATCCGGGTGGGATGGCTACACCTTC. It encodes CAWTRSGWDGYTF.

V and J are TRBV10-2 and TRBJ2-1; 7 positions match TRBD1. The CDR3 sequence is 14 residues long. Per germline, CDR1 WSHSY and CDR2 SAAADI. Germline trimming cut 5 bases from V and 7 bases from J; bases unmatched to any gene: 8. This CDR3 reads CASSFPGTVNEQFF. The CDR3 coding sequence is TGCGCCAGCAGTTTTCCCGGGACAGTTAATGAGCAGTTCTTC.

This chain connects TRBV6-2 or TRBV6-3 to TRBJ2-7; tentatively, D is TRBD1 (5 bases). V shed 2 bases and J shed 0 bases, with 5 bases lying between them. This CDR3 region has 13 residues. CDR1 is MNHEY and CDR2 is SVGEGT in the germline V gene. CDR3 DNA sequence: TGTGCCAGCAGTTACGACAGCTCCTACGAGCAGTACTTC. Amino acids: CASSYDSSYEQYF.

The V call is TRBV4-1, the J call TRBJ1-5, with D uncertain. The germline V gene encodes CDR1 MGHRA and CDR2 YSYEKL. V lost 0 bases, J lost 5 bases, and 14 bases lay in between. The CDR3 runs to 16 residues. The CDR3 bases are TGCGCCAGCAGCCAAGAAGCAGACATGGGAGATCAGCCCCAGCATTTT. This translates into CASSQEADMGDQPQHF.

CDR3 DNA sequence: TGTGCCAGCAGCTTGGTTTGGACAGGACTCACAGATACGCAGTATTTT. Its translation: CASSLVWTGLTDTQYF. The chain has TRBV5-8 and TRBJ2-3, with TRBD1 matching over 7 bases. The J segment lost 2 bases and the V segment lost 0 bases, leaving 6 bases of the junction unmatched. The CDR3 totals 16 residues. From germline, CDR1 is SGHTS and CDR2 YDEGEE.

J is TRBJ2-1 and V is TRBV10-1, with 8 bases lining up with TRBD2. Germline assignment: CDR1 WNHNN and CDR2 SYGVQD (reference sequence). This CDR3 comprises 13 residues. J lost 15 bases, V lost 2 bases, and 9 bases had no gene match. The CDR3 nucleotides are TGCGCCAGCAGTGAGCTCTTAGCGGGATGGCCGTTCTTC. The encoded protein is CASSELLAGWPFF.

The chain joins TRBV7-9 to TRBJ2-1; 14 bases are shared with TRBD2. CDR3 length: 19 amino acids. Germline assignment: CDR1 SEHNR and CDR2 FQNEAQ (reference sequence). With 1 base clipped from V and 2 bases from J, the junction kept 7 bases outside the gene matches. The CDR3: CASSLEGLAGAPPYNEQFF. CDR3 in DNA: TGTGCCAGCAGCTTAGAGGGACTAGCGGGAGCTCCTCCCTACAATGAGCAGTTCTTC.

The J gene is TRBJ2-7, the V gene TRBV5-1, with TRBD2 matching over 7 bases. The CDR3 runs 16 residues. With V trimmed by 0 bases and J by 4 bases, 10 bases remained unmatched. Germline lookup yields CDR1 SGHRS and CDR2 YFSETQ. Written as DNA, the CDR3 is TGCGCCAGCAGCTTGGGTATCGTGCGGGGGATGTACGAGCAGTACTTC. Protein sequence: CASSLGIVRGMYEQYF.